Listed here are 13 T cell receptor beta chains from one sample, sequenced in a study of technical replicates of blood from several donors. Profiling relied on immunoSEQ multiplex PCR, and the TCRdb table lists in-frame clones only, not all of them. The sample has 70,000 to 85,000 clones, 80% to 95% seen once. Sequencing input: T cells isolated from PBMCs. The receptors were sampled from a human donor in good health.

The CDR3 loop is CAASDFITDTQYF. As DNA, the CDR3 is TGTGCCGCCTCAGACTTCATCACAGATACGCAGTATTTT. The chain uses TRBV6-5 and TRBJ2-3; the D is unclear. Looked up from germline, CDR1 is MNHEY and CDR2 is SVGAGI. Trimming left V 11 bases short and J 2 bases short, with 14 bases between. The CDR3 sequence is 13 residues long.

This clone has only one observation. This chain joins TRBV4-2 and TRBJ2-2, with D possibly matching TRBD2 (6 bases). CDR1 and CDR2 (germline): LGHNA, YNFKEQ. V lost 0 bases to trimming and J lost 2 bases, with 16 bases between them. The CDR3 has 18 residues. Here the CDR3 reads CASSQESPGTSNTGELFF. CDR3 DNA sequence: TGTGCCAGCAGCCAAGAATCGCCCGGGACTTCTAACACCGGGGAGCTGTTTTTT.

The gene calls are TRBV2 and TRBJ2-2; maybe TRBD2 (6 bases). Trimming removed 5 bases from V and 5 bases from J, with 12 bases in between. Germline CDR1 reads SNHLY; CDR2 reads FYNNEI. The CDR3 is made up of 14 amino acids. Here the CDR3 DNA reads TGTGCCAGCAGTACGGGACTTTGGACCGGGGAGCTGTTTTTT. Its translation is CASSTGLWTGELFF.

This chain links TRBV6-6 with TRBJ2-1, with 7 bases aligning to TRBD2. The length of the CDR3 is 15 residues. V lost 0 bases to trimming and J lost 9 bases; unmatched junction nucleotides: 8. Germline V gene lookup returns CDR1 MNHNY and CDR2 SVGAGI (reference sequence). CDR3 DNA sequence: TGTGCCAGCAGTTACTCCGCGGGAGAAGGGGCTGAGCAGTTCTTC. It translates to CASSYSAGEGAEQFF.

This clone was recorded once. The chain has TRBV27 and TRBJ2-3, with D hard to call. From germline, CDR1 is MNHEY and CDR2 SMNVEV (reference sequence). CDR3 length: 16 amino acids. V lost 3 bases, J lost 0 bases, and 13 bases lay in between. DNA for the CDR3: TGTGCCAGCAGTTTCAAGCTCCCCCTTAGCACAGATACGCAGTATTTT. This gives the protein CASSFKLPLSTDTQYF.

The chain couples TRBV5-6 to TRBJ2-6, with D tentatively TRBD1 (6 bases). Germline values: CDR1 SGHDT, CDR2 YYEEEE. The CDR3 runs to 19 residues. V lost 0 bases and J lost 0, with 16 bases in between. The CDR3 sequence is CASSLVWEQGISGANVLTF. In nucleotides, the CDR3 is TGTGCCAGCAGCTTGGTCTGGGAACAGGGAATCTCTGGGGCCAACGTCCTGACTTTC. Looking up the rest from reference TRBV5-6 and TRBJ2-6 gives the full variable domain: DAGVTQSPTHLIKTRGQQVTLRCSPKSGHDTVSWYQQALGQGPQFIFQYYEEEERQRGNFPDRFSGHQFPNYSSELNVNALLLGDSALYLCASSLVWEQGISGANVLTFGAGSRLTVL.

The rearrangement joins TRBV6-5 to TRBJ2-3, with TRBD2 matching 10 bases. Germline lookup yields CDR1 MNHEY and CDR2 SVGAGI. V lost 3 bases and J lost 3; bases outside the gene matches: 6. The CDR3 covers 16 residues. CDR3 in DNA: TGTGCCAGCAGTTATTTTCCTAGCGGGAGTACAGATACGCAGTATTTT. This encodes CASSYFPSGSTDTQYF.

CDR3 nucleotide sequence: TGTGCCGCAACCGGGAATGAGATACCTGGTAACTATGGCTACACCTTC. It translates to CAATGNEIPGNYGYTF. The chain employs TRBV28 and TRBJ1-2; D unclear. Germline V gives CDR1 MDHEN, CDR2 SYDVKM. This CDR3 spans 16 amino acids. V was trimmed by 11 bases and J by 1 base, leaving 23 bases between them.

The genes are TRBV9 and TRBJ2-1; D unresolved. Germline V lookup: CDR1 SGDLS, CDR2 YYNGEE. This CDR3 spans 14 amino acids. V lost 0 bases to trimming and J lost 5 bases, with 9 bases between them. CDR3 sequence (DNA): TGTGCCAGCAGCGTAGGACTGGAAAACAATGAGCAGTTCTTC. Its translation: CASSVGLENNEQFF.

The chain recombines TRBV6-6 with TRBJ1-2; a weak D match, TRBD1 (5 bases). Germline V gives CDR1 MNHNY, CDR2 SVGAGI (reference sequence). Deletions cut 3 bases from V and 2 bases from J, with 7 bases between. The CDR3 sequence is 13 residues long. The CDR3 reads CASSYNRNYGYTF. CDR3 in DNA: TGTGCCAGCAGTTATAACAGGAACTATGGCTACACCTTC.

V gene TRBV6-5 combines with J gene TRBJ2-7; D perhaps matches TRBD2 (6 bases). This CDR3 spans 13 amino acids. Trimming shortened V by 3 bases and J by 11 bases, and 17 bases separated the two germline ends. The V gene's germline CDR1 is MNHEY and CDR2 SVGAGI. CDR3 nucleotides: TGTGCCAGCAGTTATTCTGTAGCGGAGCAGAAGTACTTC. It specifies CASSYSVAEQKYF.

The chain joins TRBV4-3 to TRBJ2-1; D uncertain. There are 16 residues in the CDR3. Trimming took 0 bases from V and 6 from J, leaving 15 bases between them. Germline V lookup: CDR1 LGHNA, CDR2 YSLEER. CDR3 DNA sequence: TGCGCCAGCAGCCAAGATTGGAACCTCGGAGTCAATGAGCAGTTCTTC. Translation gives CASSQDWNLGVNEQFF.

The chain employs TRBV7-8 and TRBJ2-3; TRBD1 might be the D (6 bases). V was clipped by 5 bases and J by 5 bases, with 14 bases between them. CDR1 SGHVS and CDR2 FQNEAQ come from the germline V gene. The CDR3 has 14 residues. The CDR3 protein is CASSLGASVDTQYF. The CDR3 bases are TGTGCCAGCAGCCTGGGGGCCAGCGTAGATACGCAGTATTTT.